This TCR beta chain was found in a study of T cells after yellow fever vaccination. Study details: The fractions with low cell numbers were processed using SMART-Seq v4 Ultra Low Input. Study-wide results and limits: Once the booster was given, most primary-vaccination clones reappeared, at about 95% for CD4 and 85% to 90% for CD8.

They built TCR cDNA with 5'RACE template switching, a step that put in a universal primer site and UMIs. TCRdb reprocessed the 5' RACE reads with MiXCR, giving one entry per CDR3 protein. The top ten hold about a third of the sample, which has some 160,000 distinct CDR3 sequences, roughly 9% seen once. Notes on this clonotype: Its antigen is unknown.

Looked up from germline, CDR1 is SGHVS and CDR2 is FNYEAQ. Trimming cost V 0 bases and J 3 bases, with 16 bases left between them. The CDR3 totals 17 residues. The sequence came from a man younger than 35 who received the YFV17D yellow fever vaccine. This chain joins TRBV7-6 and TRBJ2-3, with D possibly being TRBD1 (6 bases). This sample comprised CD8+ T cells sorted from PBMCs, obtained 45 days after the yellow fever booster vaccination. CDR3 sequence (DNA): TGTGCCAGCAGCTTAGCTCGGGACACATTCTGGACAGATACGCAGTATTTT. Translation: CASSLARDTFWTDTQYF.